The clone carrying this T cell receptor beta chain was observed at least ten times. Its antigen is unidentified. The sample originates from a study of CD8 T cells in ankylosing spondylitis. Study-level findings and limits: Before this, some motif variants had been reported in reactive arthritis synovial fluid and blood. There was reportedly significant enrichment of clones that were disease-linked in matched ankylosing spondylitis synovial fluid. Seemingly characteristic of ankylosing spondylitis blood was a TCR beta motif consisting of about 8 highly homologous variants.

In making TCR beta libraries, quantitative 5'-RACE with molecular barcodes was used. One entry per CDR3 protein results from TCRdb running MiXCR on the 5' RACE reads. The table has around 300,000 distinct CDR3 sequences, under 14% seen once. The CDR3 length is 13 residues. Germline lookup yields CDR1 ENHRY and CDR2 SYGVKD. V dropped 7 bases and J dropped 2 bases, with 11 bases sitting between them. The source material was blood, either unsorted or a sorted T cell fraction (not recorded which). The clonotype comes from a female donor with ankylosing spondylitis or in good health (not recorded which). V is TRBV10-3 and J is TRBJ1-1; D is unclear. Written as DNA, the CDR3 is TGTGCCATCAATGCGGACCACAACACTGAAGCTTTCTTT. This translates into CAINADHNTEAFF.